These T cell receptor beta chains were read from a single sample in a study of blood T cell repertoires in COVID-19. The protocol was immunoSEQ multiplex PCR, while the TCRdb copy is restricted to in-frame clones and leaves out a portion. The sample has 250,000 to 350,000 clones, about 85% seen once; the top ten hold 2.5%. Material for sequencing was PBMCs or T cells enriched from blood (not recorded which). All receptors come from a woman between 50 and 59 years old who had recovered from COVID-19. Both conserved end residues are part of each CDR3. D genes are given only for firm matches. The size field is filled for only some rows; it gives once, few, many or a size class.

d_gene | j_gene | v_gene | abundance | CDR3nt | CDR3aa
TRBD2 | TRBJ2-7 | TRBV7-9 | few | TGTGCCAGCAGCTCTCCTAGCGGGAGCTCCTACGAGCAGTACTTC | CASSSPSGSSYEQYF
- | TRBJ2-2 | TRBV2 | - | TGTGCCAGCAGTGGGAGTACCCTCAACACCGGGGAGCTGTTTTTT | CASSGSTLNTGELFF
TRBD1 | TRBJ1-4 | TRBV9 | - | TGTGCCAGCAGCGTAGGAGATCTGGGGACAGGGGTTGAAAAACTGTTTTTT | CASSVGDLGTGVEKLFF
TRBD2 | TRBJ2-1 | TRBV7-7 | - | TGTGCCAGCAGCCCTACTAGCGGGGGCAATGAGCAGTTCTTC | CASSPTSGGNEQFF
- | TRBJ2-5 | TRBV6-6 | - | TGTGCCAGCAGTTACTCTAACAGGGAGACGTACTTC | CASSYSNRETYF
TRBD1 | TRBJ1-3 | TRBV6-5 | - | TGTGCCAGCAGCAGAGGACAGGACTCTGGAAACACCATATATTTT | CASSRGQDSGNTIYF
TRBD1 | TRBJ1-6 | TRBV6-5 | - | TGTGCCAGCAGTAACACGGGACAGGGGACTTCACCCCTCCACTTT | CASSNTGQGTSPLHF
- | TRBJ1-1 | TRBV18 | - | TGTGCCAGCTCACCAAAGGTTGGGGCTAACACTGAAGCTTTCTTT | CASSPKVGANTEAFF
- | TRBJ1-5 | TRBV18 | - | TGTGCCAGCTCACCGGGACAATACCAGCCCCAGCATTTT | CASSPGQYQPQHF
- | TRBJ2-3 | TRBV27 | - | TGTGCCAGCAGTTTTGTCTCCCCCCCGCGGGGAGATACGCAGTATTTT | CASSFVSPPRGDTQYF
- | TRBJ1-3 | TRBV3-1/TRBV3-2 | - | TGTGCCAGCAGCCGGTTGTCCTCTCAGAGGGGAAACACCATATATTTT | CASSRLSSQRGNTIYF
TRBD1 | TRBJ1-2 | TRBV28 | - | TGTGCCAGCAGACCCGGACAGGGATGGTACACCTTC | CASRPGQGWYTF
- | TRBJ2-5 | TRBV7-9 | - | TGTGCCAGCAGCTGGCCAAAAGAGACCCAGTACTTC | CASSWPKETQYF
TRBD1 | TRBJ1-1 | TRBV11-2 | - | TGTGCCAGCAGCTTAGGGACAGGGGGTTACTTCCGAACTTACACTGAAGCTTTCTTT | CASSLGTGGYFRTYTEAFF
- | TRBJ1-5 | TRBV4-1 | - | TGCGCCAGCAGCTCGCAGGGTTCCAATCAGCCCCAGCATTTT | CASSSQGSNQPQHF
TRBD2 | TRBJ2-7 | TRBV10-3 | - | TGTGCCATCAGTGAGTCAGCGACTAGCGTCTACGAGCAGTACTTC | CAISESATSVYEQYF
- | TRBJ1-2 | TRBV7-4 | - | TGTGCCAGCTCGGCGGCAGGGGACTATGGCTACACCTTC | CASSAAGDYGYTF
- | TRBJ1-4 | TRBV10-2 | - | TGCGCCAGCAGTGAGTCGACCCTCGCCTTCGGGGGTAATGAAAAACTGTTTTTT | CASSESTLAFGGNEKLFF
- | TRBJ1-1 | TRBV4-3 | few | TGCGCCAGCAGCCCCCAAGAGGGGGCTGAAGCTTTCTTT | CASSPQEGAEAFF
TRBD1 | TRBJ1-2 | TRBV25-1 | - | TGTGCCAGCAGTGACCAAGGGACAGGCTATGGCTACACCTTC | CASSDQGTGYGYTF
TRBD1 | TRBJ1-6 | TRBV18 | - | TGTGCCAGCTCAGTGACAGGGGGCCGAGAAAATTCACCCCTCCACTTT | CASSVTGGRENSPLHF
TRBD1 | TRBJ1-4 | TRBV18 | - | TGTGCCAGCTCAAGGGACAGGGGTTCTGAAAAACTGTTTTTT | CASSRDRGSEKLFF
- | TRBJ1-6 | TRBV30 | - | TGTGCCTGGAAGCGGGAGGGGTCACCCCTCCACTTT | CAWKREGSPLHF
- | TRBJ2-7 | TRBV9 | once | TGTGCCAGCAGCGTAGGACTGGGGCGGTCGTACTACGAGCAGTACTTC | CASSVGLGRSYYEQYF
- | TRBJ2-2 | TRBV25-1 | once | TGTGCCAGCACCAGGGCAGAACTCACCGGGGAGCTGTTTTTT | CASTRAELTGELFF
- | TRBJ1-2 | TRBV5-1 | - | TGCGCCAGCAGCTTGGGGGGACAAGAAGCTAACTATGGCTACACCTTC | CASSLGGQEANYGYTF
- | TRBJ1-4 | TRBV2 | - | TGTGCCAGCAGTGAGCGGGGACTGCGACGTGAAAAACTGTTTTTT | CASSERGLRREKLFF
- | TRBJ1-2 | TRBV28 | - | TGTGCCAGCAGTTTACAGGGGTATGGCTACACCTTC | CASSLQGYGYTF
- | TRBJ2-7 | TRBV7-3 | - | TGTGCCAGCAGCTGGGGCAGGGGCTACGAGCAGTACTTC | CASSWGRGYEQYF
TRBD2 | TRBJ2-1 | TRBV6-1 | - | TGTGCCGGCAGTGAGCGGGGGGGTGAGCAGTTCTTC | CAGSERGGEQFF
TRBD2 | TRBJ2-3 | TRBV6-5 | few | TGTGCCAGCAGCAAACTAGCGGGAGAGAGAGATACGCAGTATTTT | CASSKLAGERDTQYF
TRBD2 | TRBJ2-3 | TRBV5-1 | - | TGCGCCAGCAGCTTGGAGGGTAGCGGGGGGGACAGCACAGATACGCAGTATTTT | CASSLEGSGGDSTDTQYF
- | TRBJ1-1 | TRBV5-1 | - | TGCGCCAGCAGCTTTGAGGGGGTTATGAACACTGAAGCTTTCTTT | CASSFEGVMNTEAFF
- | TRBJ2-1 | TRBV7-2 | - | TGTGCCAGCAGCTTAGGTGCAGGGAACAATGAGCAGTTCTTC | CASSLGAGNNEQFF
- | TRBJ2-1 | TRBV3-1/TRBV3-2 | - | TGTGCCAGCAGCCAAACCCCCGAGGGTGAGCAGTTCTTC | CASSQTPEGEQFF
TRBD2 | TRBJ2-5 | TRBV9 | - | TGTGCCAGCAGCCTCTCGACTAGCGGGAGTGGTGTTTCTTACCAAGAGACCCAGTACTTC | CASSLSTSGSGVSYQETQYF
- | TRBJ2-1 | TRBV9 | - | TGTGCCAGCAGCGTAGCGGGGGACGGTTACAATGAGCAGTTCTTC | CASSVAGDGYNEQFF
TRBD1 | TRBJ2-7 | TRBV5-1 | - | TGCGCCAGCAGCCAACCAGGGGGTTCGTACGAGCAGTACTTC | CASSQPGGSYEQYF
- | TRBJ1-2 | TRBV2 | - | TGTGCCAGCAGTGACCCTTATGGGGGGGTCTATGGCTACACCTTC | CASSDPYGGVYGYTF
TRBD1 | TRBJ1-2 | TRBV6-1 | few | TGTGCCAGCAGTGTATCCTCGACAGGGACCGTCTATGGCTACACCTTC | CASSVSSTGTVYGYTF
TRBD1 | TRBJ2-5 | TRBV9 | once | TGTGCCAGCAGCGTAGGACCAGGGGGATCTAGACCGAGGGCCCAGTACTTC | CASSVGPGGSRPRAQYF
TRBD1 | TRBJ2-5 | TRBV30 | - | TGTGCCTGGAGTGCGACGACAGGGGGATGGGAGACCCAGTACTTC | CAWSATTGGWETQYF
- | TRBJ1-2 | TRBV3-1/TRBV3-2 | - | TGTGCCAGCAGCCAGAGTAACTATGGCTACACCTTC | CASSQSNYGYTF
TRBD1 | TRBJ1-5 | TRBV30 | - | TGTGCCTGGAGTGTAGGGACAGGGTTGGGTCAGCCCCAGCATTTT | CAWSVGTGLGQPQHF
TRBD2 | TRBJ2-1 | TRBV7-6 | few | TGTGCCAGCAGCCCCGGGACTAGCGGGAGGCTCACTTCCTACAATGAGCAGTTCTTC | CASSPGTSGRLTSYNEQFF
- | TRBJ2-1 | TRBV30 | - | TGTGCCTGGAGTAAGTCGGGAGCCCCCTACAATGAGCAGTTCTTC | CAWSKSGAPYNEQFF
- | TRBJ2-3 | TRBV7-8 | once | TGTGCCAGCAGCTTAGGCGGGTTGCAGTATTTT | CASSLGGLQYF
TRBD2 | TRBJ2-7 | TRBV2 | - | TGTGCCAGCAGCTGGGACCGGGAGGGTTTTAGCGGGACTTACGAGCAGTACTTC | CASSWDREGFSGTYEQYF
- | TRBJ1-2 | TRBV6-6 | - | TGTGCCAGCAGTTTAAACAAGAACTATGGCTACACCTTC | CASSLNKNYGYTF
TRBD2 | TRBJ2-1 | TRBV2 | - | TGTGCCAGCACCCTAATCGGCGGGGGGGCCCAAGGTGAGCAGTTCTTC | CASTLIGGGAQGEQFF
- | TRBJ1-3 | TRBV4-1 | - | TGCGCCAGCAGCCCTTTTCTACAGGTAGATGGAAACACCATATATTTT | CASSPFLQVDGNTIYF
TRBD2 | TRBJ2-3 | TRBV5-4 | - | TGTGCCAGCAGCTTCGGAGCGGGGGCCCGCGCGACAGATACGCAGTATTTT | CASSFGAGARATDTQYF
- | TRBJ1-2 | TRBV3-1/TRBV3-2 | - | TGTGCCAGCAGCCAAAAGACAACCTTCCCGACAGCCCTTTTC | CASSQKTTFPTALF
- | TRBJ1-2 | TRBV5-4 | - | TGTGCCAGCAGGCGGGATTCGGCTGGCTACACCTTC | CASRRDSAGYTF
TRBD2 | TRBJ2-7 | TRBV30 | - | TGTGCCTGGGGTAGCGGGATATCCTACGAGCAGTACTTC | CAWGSGISYEQYF
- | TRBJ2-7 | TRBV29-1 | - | TGCAGTGTACTAAGCTCCTACGAGCAGTACTTC | CSVLSSYEQYF
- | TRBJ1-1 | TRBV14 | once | TGTGCCAGCAGCCAAGTGGGGGGTCTGACTGAAGCTTTCTTT | CASSQVGGLTEAFF
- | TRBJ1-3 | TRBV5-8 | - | TGTGCCAGCAGCTTGGGGGCAGGGGCTGGAAACACCATATATTTT | CASSLGAGAGNTIYF